Reported below is one T cell receptor (beta chain). Its antigen is unknown. This entry is derived from a study of tumor-infiltrating lymphocytes in localized non-small cell lung cancer. Study-wide context: Resected tumor was paired with non-adjacent uninvolved lung from the same patient. Study-wide findings and caveats: TCRbeta sequencing showed higher T cell infiltration in tumors than uninvolved lung. Tumor T-cell fraction from TCR sequencing was not associated with recurrence-free survival (p = 0.61).

Per germline, CDR1 SGHVS and CDR2 FNYEAQ. The CDR3 totals 14 residues. V lost 5 bases and J 7 bases, leaving 18 bases between the germline ends. Clones were read by immunoSEQ multiplex PCR, and TCRdb kept only the in-frame ones, dropping some. The data show 9,500 to 15,000 clones, less than 90% seen once. The chain has TRBV7-6 and TRBJ2-7, with a possible D match to TRBD2 (6 bases). The TCR was taken from a human donor with non-small cell lung cancer. Input material: lung tumor tissue. Here the CDR3 reads CASSDQAGTEEQYF. The CDR3 nucleotides read TGTGCCAGCAGCGATCAGGCGGGAACTGAAGAGCAGTACTTC.